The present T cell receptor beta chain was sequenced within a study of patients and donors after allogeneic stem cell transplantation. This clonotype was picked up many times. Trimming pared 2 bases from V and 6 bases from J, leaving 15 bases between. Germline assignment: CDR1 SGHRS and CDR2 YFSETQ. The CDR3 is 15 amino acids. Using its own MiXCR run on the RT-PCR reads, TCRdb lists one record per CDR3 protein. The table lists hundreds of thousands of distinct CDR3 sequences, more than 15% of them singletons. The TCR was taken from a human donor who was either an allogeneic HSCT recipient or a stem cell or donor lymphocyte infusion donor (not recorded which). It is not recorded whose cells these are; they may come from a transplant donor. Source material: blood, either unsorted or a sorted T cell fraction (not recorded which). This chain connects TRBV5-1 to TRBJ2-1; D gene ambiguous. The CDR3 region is CASSFSSTITNEQFF. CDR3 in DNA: TGCGCCAGCAGCTTTTCTAGTACAATCACCAATGAGCAGTTCTTC.